This entry lists 8 T cell receptor beta chains sequenced from one sample in a study of OX40 agonist ivuxolimab in advanced cancers. Using immunoSEQ multiplex PCR, the repertoire was profiled, and TCRdb retains in-frame clones only, with some absent. The data show approximately 70,000 clones, about 85% seen once. Sequencing used CD4+ or CD8+ T cells sorted from blood, obtained in a trial of the OX40 agonist ivuxolimab. Source of these receptors: an adult with an advanced solid tumor such as melanoma, head and neck, liver or kidney cancer.

This clone was detected only a few times. The chain employs TRBV7-9 and TRBJ1-5; D call uncertain. Germline V gene sequence: CDR1 SEHNR, CDR2 FQNEAQ (reference sequence). The ends were cut back, 0 bases at V and 5 bases at J, with 5 bases in the middle. The CDR3 spans 13 residues. CDR3 DNA: TGTGCCAGCAGCTTAGCCGACGATCAGCCCCAGCATTTT. It codes for CASSLADDQPQHF.

This clone was counted once. The V and J genes are TRBV15 and TRBJ2-1, with 12 bases matching TRBD2. Germline assignment: CDR1 LNHNV and CDR2 YYDKDF (reference sequence). Trimming removed 3 bases from V and 3 bases from J; junction bases left unmatched: 6. The CDR3 totals 17 residues. Here the CDR3 DNA reads TGTGCCACCAGCAGCGAAGGACTAGCGGGGAACTACAATGAGCAGTTCTTC. The encoded protein is CATSSEGLAGNYNEQFF.

This clone was observed once. The rearrangement joins TRBV5-4 to TRBJ2-5; D gene unclear. Trimming removed 0 bases from V and 5 bases from J, with 8 bases in between. Germline V gives CDR1 SGHNT, CDR2 YYREEE (reference sequence). The CDR3 spans 13 residues. The CDR3 DNA is TGTGCCAGCAGCTTGGTAGGGCGGGAGACCCAGTACTTC. This translates into CASSLVGRETQYF. The full variable domain, completed using reference TRBV5-4 and TRBJ2-5, is ETGVTQSPTHLIKTRGQQVTLRCSSQSGHNTVSWYQQALGQGPQFIFQYYREEENGRGNFPPRFSGLQFPNYSSELNVNALELDDSALYLCASSLVGRETQYFGPGTRLLVL.

The J gene is TRBJ2-7, the V gene TRBV27; perhaps TRBD1 as D (7 bases). Trimming took off 5 bases at V and 1 base at J, with 18 bases between the two ends. The CDR3 covers 16 residues. Germline CDR1 reads MNHEY; CDR2 reads SMNVEV (reference sequence). CDR3 sequence: CASSQRSRGESYEQYF. The CDR3 DNA sequence: TGTGCCAGCAGTCAGCGTAGCAGGGGGGAATCCTACGAGCAGTACTTC.

V and J are TRBV18 and TRBJ2-7, with TRBD2 matching 12 bases. The junction had 4 bases not matched to a gene; V was cut back by 3 bases and J by 1 base. This CDR3 region has 16 residues. CDR1 and CDR2 (germline): KGHSH, LQKENI. DNA of the CDR3: TGTGCCAGCTCACCCCAACTAGCGGGAGGTTCCTACGAGCAGTACTTC. Residues: CASSPQLAGGSYEQYF.

This clone occurred many times. This specimen includes other DNA sequences encoding the same CDR3. The V and J genes are TRBV6-1 and TRBJ1-2, with D possibly matching TRBD1 (5 bases). Germline CDR1 MNHNS, CDR2 SASEGT. This CDR3 is 12 amino acids long. V gave up 6 bases and J gave up 7 bases, with 12 bases separating them. The chain's CDR3 is CASRDGAGGYTF. The CDR3 DNA reads as TGTGCCAGCAGAGACGGGGCGGGTGGCTACACCTTC.

The rearrangement joins TRBV10-3 to TRBJ2-7; TRBD2 matches at 8 bases. The CDR3 is 14 amino acids. V shed 5 bases and J 5 bases; nucleotides not matched to a gene: 8. Germline V gene sequence: CDR1 ENHRY, CDR2 SYGVKD. The CDR3 nucleotides read TGTGCCATCAGTATCGGGACTAGTTTTGACGAGCAGTACTTC. It codes for CAISIGTSFDEQYF.

This clone turned up a few times. The chain employs TRBV7-9 and TRBJ2-7; tentatively, D is TRBD1 (5 bases). Trimming removed 6 bases at V and 2 bases at J, with 11 bases between. In germline, CDR1 is SEHNR, CDR2 FQNEAQ (reference sequence). CDR3 size: 13 residues. The DNA of the CDR3 is TGTGCCAGCAGAGGTGGCAGGGCCTACGAGCAGTACTTC. Its translation is CASRGGRAYEQYF.